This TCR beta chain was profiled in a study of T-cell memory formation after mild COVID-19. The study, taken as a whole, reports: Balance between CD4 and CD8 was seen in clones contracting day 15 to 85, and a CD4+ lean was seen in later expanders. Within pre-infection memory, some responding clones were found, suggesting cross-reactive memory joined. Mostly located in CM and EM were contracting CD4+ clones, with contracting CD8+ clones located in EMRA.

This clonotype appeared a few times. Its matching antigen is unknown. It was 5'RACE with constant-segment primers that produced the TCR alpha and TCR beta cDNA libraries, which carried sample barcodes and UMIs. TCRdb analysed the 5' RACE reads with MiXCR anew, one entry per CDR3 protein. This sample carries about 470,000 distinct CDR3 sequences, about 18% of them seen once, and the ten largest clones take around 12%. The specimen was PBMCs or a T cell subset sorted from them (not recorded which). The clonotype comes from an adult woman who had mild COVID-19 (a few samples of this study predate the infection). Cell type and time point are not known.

The CDR3 bases are TGCGCCAGCAGCTTAGGACTAGCGGGAGGGGGAACCTACAATGAGCAGTTCTTC. Translated, it gives CASSLGLAGGGTYNEQFF. This chain links TRBV5-1 with TRBJ2-1; 15 bases line up with TRBD2. The CDR3 runs to 18 residues. Trimming took 2 bases from V and 2 from J; bases not matched to a gene: 5. Looked up from germline, CDR1 is SGHRS and CDR2 is YFSETQ.